A single sample gave rise to the 15 T cell receptor beta chains below, sequenced in a study of blood T cell repertoires in COVID-19. Sequencing used immunoSEQ multiplex PCR; TCRdb keeps in-frame clones, though not all of them. This repertoire shows 200,000 to 250,000 clones, 82% found once; its top ten account for 4.9%. The material sequenced was peripheral blood. The receptors come from an elderly woman with active or convalescent COVID-19.

The J gene is TRBJ2-7, the V gene TRBV6-5; 8 bases agree with TRBD1. The length of the CDR3 is 14 residues. The germline CDR1 and CDR2 sequences are MNHEY and SVGAGI. V trimming: 4 bases; J trimming: 4 bases; junction bases outside the gene matches: 6. CDR3: CASSSPGGAYEQYF. In DNA form, the CDR3 reads TGTGCCAGCAGTTCTCCAGGGGGCGCGTACGAGCAGTACTTC.

This chain uses TRBV7-9 with TRBJ2-7; unclear D gene. The length of the CDR3 is 13 residues. V lost 4 bases and J 0 bases, leaving 7 bases between the germline ends. Germline CDR1 and CDR2: SEHNR and FQNEAQ (reference sequence). The CDR3: CASSSGGSYEQYF. In nucleotides, the CDR3 is TGTGCCAGCAGCTCCGGTGGCTCCTACGAGCAGTACTTC. Drawing the rest from reference TRBV7-9 and TRBJ2-7, the complete variable domain is DTGVSQNPRHKITKRGQNVTFRCDPISEHNRLYWYRQTLGQGPEFLTYFQNEAQLEKSRLLSDRFSAERPKGSFSTLEIQRTEQGDSAMYLCASSSGGSYEQYFGPGTRLTVT.

This chain connects TRBV7-2 to TRBJ2-3, with D possibly TRBD2 on 5 matching bases. This CDR3 region has 15 residues. Germline CDR1 reads SGHTA; CDR2 reads FQGNSA. The V gene lost 3 bases and the J gene lost 0 bases, with 10 bases spanning the gap. Written as DNA, the CDR3 is TGTGCCAGCAGCTTTAGGCAGCGGAGCACAGATACGCAGTATTTT. Protein: CASSFRQRSTDTQYF. The variable domain in full, with the rest retrieved from reference TRBV7-2 and TRBJ2-3, is GAGVSQSPSNKVTEKGKDVELRCDPISGHTALYWYRQSLGQGLEFLIYFQGNSAPDKSGLPSDRFSAERTGGSVSTLTIQRTQQEDSAVYLCASSFRQRSTDTQYFGPGTRLTVL.

V is TRBV5-1 and J is TRBJ1-2; 10 bases match TRBD1. The CDR3 loop spans 15 amino acids. With 4 bases clipped from V and 4 bases from J, the junction kept 7 bases outside the gene matches. The germline gives CDR1 SGHRS, CDR2 YFSETQ. The CDR3, as DNA: TGCGCCAGCAGCCCGGGGGACAGGGGCATCTATGGCTACACCTTC. As protein: CASSPGDRGIYGYTF. The variable domain in full, with the rest retrieved from reference TRBV5-1 and TRBJ1-2, is KAGVTQTPRYLIKTRGQQVTLSCSPISGHRSVSWYQQTPGQGLQFLFEYFSETQRNKGNFPGRFSGRQFSNSRSEMNVSTLELGDSALYLCASSPGDRGIYGYTFGSGTRLTVV.

V gene TRBV21-1 combines with J gene TRBJ2-7; TRBD2 was called by the table and not checked on the DNA. TRBV21-1 constitutes a pseudogene. CDR3 length: 15 amino acids. Here the CDR3 DNA reads TGTGCCAGCAGCAAAGGAGGGACTAAGGTCTACGAGCAGTACTTC. Its protein product is CASSKGGTKVYEQYF.

The V call is TRBV4-2, the J call TRBJ2-5, with TRBD2 as a possible D gene (6 bases). CDR3 size: 17 residues. Germline V gives CDR1 LGHNA, CDR2 YNFKEQ. Trimming pared 1 base from V and 4 bases from J, leaving 19 bases between. The CDR3 loop is CASSQAVRRAGGETQYF. The CDR3 region has the DNA TGTGCCAGCAGCCAAGCCGTAAGGAGGGCCGGAGGAGAGACCCAGTACTTC.

Comment on this clone: Different DNA sequences within this sample yield the same CDR3. This chain joins TRBV18 and TRBJ1-3; a weak D match, TRBD1 (5 bases). In germline, CDR1 is KGHSH, CDR2 LQKENI. CDR3 size: 15 residues. Trimming removed 1 base at V and 1 base at J, with 8 bases between. The CDR3 sequence is CASSPQGASGNTIYF. The CDR3 DNA reads TGTGCCAGCTCACCACAAGGGGCTTCTGGAAACACCATATATTTT.

This clone was detected only a few times. This chain connects TRBV27 to TRBJ2-2; 9 bases match TRBD2. Germline V CDR1 and CDR2: MNHEY, SMNVEV (reference sequence). CDR3 length: 16 amino acids. Trimming at V came to 1 base and at J to 3 bases, leaving 3 bases not matched to a gene. For the CDR3, the DNA is TGTGCCAGCAGTTTATTCAGGACTAGCGACACCGGGGAGCTGTTTTTT. It specifies CASSLFRTSDTGELFF.

The J gene is TRBJ2-1, the V gene TRBV15, with a possible D match to TRBD1 (6 bases). This CDR3 has 15 amino acids. Germline V CDR1 and CDR2: LNHNV, YYDKDF (reference sequence). Trimming left V 2 bases short and J 0 bases short, with 8 bases between. CDR3 sequence (DNA): TGTGCCACCAGCAGACAACAGGGCTCCTACAATGAGCAGTTCTTC. Amino acids: CATSRQQGSYNEQFF.

The chain employs TRBV30 and TRBJ2-7; 8 bases map to TRBD1. The junction had 6 bases not matched to a gene; V was cut back by 0 bases and J by 2 bases. The CDR3 contains 15 residues. Germline V gives CDR1 GTSNPN, CDR2 SVGIG (reference sequence). The CDR3 sequence is CAWSVLGTGTYEQYF. The CDR3 DNA follows: TGTGCCTGGAGTGTACTGGGGACAGGTACCTACGAGCAGTACTTC. The full variable domain, rest sourced from reference TRBV30 and TRBJ2-7, is SQTIHQWPATLVQPVGSPLSLECTVEGTSNPNLYWYRQAAGRGLQLLFYSVGIGQISSEVPQNLSASRPQDRQFILSSKKLLLSDSGFYLCAWSVLGTGTYEQYFGPGTRLTVT.

The rearrangement links TRBV19 to TRBJ2-6, with D maybe TRBD1 (6 bases). V was cut by 4 bases and J by 0 bases, with 7 bases left in between. Per germline, CDR1 LNHDA and CDR2 SQIVND (reference sequence). The CDR3 is 15 residues long. The DNA of the CDR3 is TGTGCCAGTAGTACGGACAGCTCTGGGGCCAACGTCCTGACTTTC. Amino acids: CASSTDSSGANVLTF.

V is TRBV10-2 and J is TRBJ1-1; tentative D call: TRBD1 (6 bases). Looked up from germline, CDR1 is WSHSY and CDR2 is SAAADI. V was shortened by 2 bases and J by 3 bases, with 10 bases between the two germline ends. CDR3 length: 14 residues. The CDR3 is CASSETDRYTEAFF. CDR3 coding DNA: TGCGCCAGCAGTGAGACTGACAGGTACACTGAAGCTTTCTTT.

This clone has only one observation. The gene calls are TRBV5-8 and TRBJ1-5, with 9 bases aligning to TRBD1. CDR1 is SGHTS and CDR2 is YDEGEE in the germline V gene. This CDR3 spans 15 amino acids. V lost 0 bases, J lost 7 bases, and 5 bases stayed unmatched. The CDR3 is CASSLAGQGRQPQHF. In DNA, the CDR3 is TGTGCCAGCAGCTTGGCGGGACAGGGAAGGCAGCCCCAGCATTTT. The complete variable domain, with remaining parts taken from reference TRBV5-8 and TRBJ1-5, reads EAGVTQSPTHLIKTRGQQATLRCSPISGHTSVYWYQQALGLGLQFLLWYDEGEERNRGNFPPRFSGRQFPNYSSELNVNALELEDSALYLCASSLAGQGRQPQHFGDGTRLSIL.

The V and J genes are TRBV5-1 and TRBJ1-1; 7 nucleotides line up with TRBD1. V lost 2 bases and J lost 4; bases outside the gene matches: 8. Germline V gene data show CDR1 as SGHRS and CDR2 as YFSETQ. CDR3 length: 15 residues. CDR3 sequence (DNA): TGCGCCAGCAGCTTACAGGGGTCCCCGGCCACTGAAGCTTTCTTT. It codes for CASSLQGSPATEAFF. Based on the CDR3 plus reference TRBV5-1 and TRBJ1-1, the full variable domain is KAGVTQTPRYLIKTRGQQVTLSCSPISGHRSVSWYQQTPGQGLQFLFEYFSETQRNKGNFPGRFSGRQFSNSRSEMNVSTLELGDSALYLCASSLQGSPATEAFFGQGTRLTVV.

The chain is built from TRBV3-1 (or the pseudogene TRBV3-2) and TRBJ1-1; maybe TRBD1 (6 bases). Trimming removed 3 bases at V and 2 bases at J, with 16 bases between. The CDR3 consists of 16 residues. Germline values: CDR1 LGHDT, CDR2 YNNKEL (reference sequence). Here the CDR3 reads CASSQQGTSPNTEAFF. In DNA form, the CDR3 reads TGTGCCAGCAGCCAGCAGGGGACGTCGCCAAACACTGAAGCTTTCTTT.